The 8 T cell receptor beta chains given below trace back to one sample, sequenced in a study of breast tumors, draining lymph nodes, adjacent tissues. TCRdb re-called the multiplex PCR reads with MiXCR, one entry per CDR3 protein. In the table there are 150,000 or so distinct CDR3 sequences, about 34% of which are singletons. Breast cancer patients provided tissue from their axillary draining lymph nodes. Specimen: axillary lymph node tissue. The receptors were gathered from a female donor with breast cancer. Some clones in this sample may be carry-over from other donors' samples.

This clonotype was seen ten or more times. The chain joins TRBV9 to TRBJ2-1; 10 positions agree with TRBD1. The germline V gene has CDR1 SGDLS and CDR2 YYNGEE. J gave up 6 bases and V 0 bases, and 6 bases lay outside the gene matches. The CDR3 covers 16 residues. CDR3 sequence (DNA): TGTGCCAGCAGCGTAGTGGGACAGGGGTGGGGCAATGAGCAGTTCTTC. This gives the protein CASSVVGQGWGNEQFF.

J is TRBJ2-1 and V is TRBV3-1, with D maybe TRBD2 (6 bases). Trimming took off 0 bases at V and 7 bases at J, with 22 bases between the two ends. This CDR3 has 18 amino acids. The V gene's germline CDR1 is LGHDT and CDR2 YNNKEL (reference sequence). The DNA of the CDR3 is TGTGCCAGCAGCCAAGATAACGAGGGACTCCGGGTGAAGAATGAGCAGTTCTTC. Protein product: CASSQDNEGLRVKNEQFF.

Ten or more counts support this clonotype. V gene TRBV19 combines with J gene TRBJ2-3; the match to TRBD1 covers 9 bases. This CDR3 is 15 amino acids long. J gave up 2 bases and V 3 bases, and 3 bases lay outside the gene matches. Germline CDR1 LNHDA, CDR2 SQIVND (reference sequence). The CDR3 sequence is CASSMRTGDTDTQYF. CDR3 coding DNA: TGTGCCAGTAGTATGCGGACAGGGGACACAGATACGCAGTATTTT.

Ten or more counts support this clonotype. The chain has TRBV6-5 and TRBJ2-7; D uncertain. The CDR3 length is 12 residues. The ends were cut back, 10 bases at V and 4 bases at J, with 14 bases in the middle. The V gene's germline CDR1 is MNHEY and CDR2 SVGAGI. The CDR3 DNA reads TGTGCCACTATGGGTGGCGTATACGAGCAGTACTTC. This translates into CATMGGVYEQYF.

The gene calls are TRBV13 and TRBJ1-4; 8 nucleotides match TRBD1. The J segment lost 8 bases and the V segment lost 8 bases, leaving 10 bases of the junction unmatched. Germline CDR1 is PRHDT and CDR2 is FYEKMQ (reference sequence). The CDR3 runs to 14 residues. This chain's CDR3 is CASSTLGTGEKLFF. CDR3 DNA: TGTGCCAGCTCCACGCTAGGGACAGGCGAAAAACTGTTTTTT.

The table lists this clonotype with many counts. This chain's CDR3 is CASSDNRAGNQPQHF. CDR3 nucleotides: TGTGCCAGCAGTGATAACCGCGCGGGCAATCAGCCCCAGCATTTT. V usage is TRBV6-1 and J usage is TRBJ1-5, with no clear D. V was cut by 3 bases and J by 2 bases, with 11 bases left in between. In germline, CDR1 is MNHNS, CDR2 SASEGT. The CDR3 is 15 residues long.

J is TRBJ2-1 and V is TRBV28, with 11 bases lining up with TRBD2. J lost 4 bases, V lost 9 bases, and 5 bases had no gene match. CDR3 size: 14 residues. The germline CDR1 and CDR2 sequences are MDHEN and SYDVKM. CDR3 in DNA: TGTGCCAGGAGCGGGACTAGCGGTTACAATGAGCAGTTCTTC. Translation gives CARSGTSGYNEQFF.

This clonotype was seen a handful of times. V usage is TRBV28 and J usage is TRBJ1-5; the D is unclear. CDR3 length: 16 residues. Per the germline V gene, CDR1 is MDHEN and CDR2 is SYDVKM. V dropped 4 bases and J dropped 6 bases, with 19 bases sitting between them. For the CDR3, the DNA is TGTGCCAGCAGTTCAAACCCAGGAGGAGGCTTTCAGCCCCAGCATTTT. Protein sequence: CASSSNPGGGFQPQHF.